This T cell receptor beta chain was documented in a study of T-cell memory formation after mild COVID-19. The V segment lost 1 base and the J segment 0 bases; nucleotides outside the gene matches: 8. The CDR3 sequence is 18 residues long. Germline values: CDR1 MNHEY, CDR2 SVGAGI. This clonotype was recorded a few times. Its antigen is still unknown. The study's findings and limits: Detection of some responders pre-infection suggested pre-existing cross-reactive memory T cells participated. Of the contracting clones, CD4+ ones lay mainly in CM and EM, and CD8+ ones in EMRA. Contracting clones from day 15 to 85 showed balanced CD4/CD8; later expanders favored CD4+.

5'RACE, which relied on constant-segment primers, yielded TCR alpha and TCR beta cDNA libraries carrying sample barcodes and UMIs. A single record per CDR3 protein comes from TCRdb applying MiXCR to the 5' RACE reads. The table includes a few hundred thousand distinct CDR3 sequences, around a fifth detected once. The chain has TRBV6-5 and TRBJ2-2, with 7 positions matching TRBD1. The origin of this receptor is an adult woman who had mild COVID-19 (a few samples of this study predate the infection). Cell type and time point are not known. Sequenced material: PBMCs or a T cell subset sorted from them (not recorded which). CDR3 sequence reads: CASSYFRQGAANTGELFF. CDR3 bases: TGTGCCAGCAGTTACTTTCGACAGGGCGCCGCGAACACCGGGGAGCTGTTTTTT.